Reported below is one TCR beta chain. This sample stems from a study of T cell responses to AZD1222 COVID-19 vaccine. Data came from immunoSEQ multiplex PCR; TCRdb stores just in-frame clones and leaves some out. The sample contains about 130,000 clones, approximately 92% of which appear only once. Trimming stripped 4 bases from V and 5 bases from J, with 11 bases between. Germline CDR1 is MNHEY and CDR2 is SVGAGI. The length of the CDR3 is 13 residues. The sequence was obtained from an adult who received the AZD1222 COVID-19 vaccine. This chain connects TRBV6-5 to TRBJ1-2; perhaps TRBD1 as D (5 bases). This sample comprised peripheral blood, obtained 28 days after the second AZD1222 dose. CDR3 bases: TGTGCCAGCAGTTTACAGGCGGCGTATGGCTACACCTTC. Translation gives CASSLQAAYGYTF.